Shown below are 15 T cell receptor beta chains from a single sample sequenced in a study of blood T cell repertoires in COVID-19. Using immunoSEQ multiplex PCR, the repertoire was profiled, and TCRdb retains in-frame clones only, with some absent. In the table there are 75,000 to 90,000 clones, around nine tenths of which are singletons. Sequenced: peripheral blood. The source of these receptors is a man older than 75 with active or convalescent COVID-19.

V usage is TRBV11-3 and J usage is TRBJ1-3; the D gene is possibly TRBD1 (6 bases). The CDR3 totals 15 residues. The germline V gene has CDR1 SGHNT and CDR2 YENEEA. With 8 bases removed from V and 4 bases from J, the gap between germline ends came to 18 bases. In DNA, the CDR3 is TGTGCCAGCGGGGAACCGGCAACAGGGGGAAACACCATATATTTT. Amino acid sequence: CASGEPATGGNTIYF.

This clone was seen only once. The chain has TRBV20-1 and TRBJ2-3; 9 positions match TRBD2. The junction had 19 bases not matched to a gene; V was cut back by 3 bases and J by 6 bases. CDR3 length: 18 residues. Germline CDR1 and CDR2: DFQATT and SNEGSKA (reference sequence). The CDR3: CSASTLRGGGASQDTQYF. CDR3 DNA sequence: TGCAGTGCTAGTACCTTGAGGGGCGGGGGGGCCTCGCAGGATACGCAGTATTTT.

V is TRBV4-2 and J is TRBJ1-2; no reliable D call. The CDR3 totals 11 residues. The V gene lost 3 bases and the J gene lost 6 bases, with 5 bases spanning the gap. CDR1 is LGHNA and CDR2 is YNFKEQ in the germline V gene. The CDR3 loop reads CASSHPNGYTF. The CDR3 DNA is TGTGCCAGCAGCCATCCCAATGGCTACACCTTC.

The gene calls are TRBV2 and TRBJ2-1; unclear D gene. The germline V gene encodes CDR1 SNHLY and CDR2 FYNNEI. V shed 5 bases and J shed 0 bases, with 5 bases lying between them. This CDR3 region has 13 residues. The CDR3 loop is CASSLRSYNEQFF. The CDR3 coding sequence is TGTGCCAGCAGTCTTCGCTCCTACAATGAGCAGTTCTTC.

The rearrangement links TRBV20-1 to TRBJ1-3, with a weak D call TRBD1 (6 bases). The germline V gene encodes CDR1 DFQATT and CDR2 SNEGSKA (reference sequence). V lost 3 bases to trimming and J lost 4 bases, with 13 bases between them. The CDR3 contains 14 residues. The CDR3 bases are TGCAGTGCTAGTCGGGACAACAAAGGAAACACCATATATTTT. This sequence encodes CSASRDNKGNTIYF.

This clone was counted between two and nine times. This rearrangement joins TRBV3-1 (or the pseudogene TRBV3-2) to TRBJ2-4, with unresolved D. The CDR3 contains 13 residues. The V and J ends lost 3 bases and 2 bases respectively, with 5 bases between them. CDR1 and CDR2 from the germline V gene are LGHDT and YNNKEL (reference sequence). Here the CDR3 DNA reads TGTGCCAGCAGCCAGTCGTCCAAAAACATTCAGTACTTC. Protein: CASSQSSKNIQYF.

This clone was recorded a few times. The chain recombines TRBV18 with TRBJ1-2; 7 bases are shared with TRBD1. The germline CDR1 and CDR2 sequences are KGHSH and LQKENI. The length of the CDR3 is 15 residues. Trimming removed 3 bases from V and 6 bases from J; junction bases left unmatched: 10. The CDR3 bases are TGTGCCAGCTCACCCGTCGCGCAGGGGGAGGATGGCTACACCTTC. It codes for CASSPVAQGEDGYTF.

The CDR3 reads CASSHPPWDSRDNEQFF. CDR3 bases: TGTGCCAGTAGTCACCCACCCTGGGACTCAAGGGACAATGAGCAGTTCTTC. The chain is built from TRBV19 and TRBJ2-1; possible D gene TRBD2, 6 bases. Per the germline V gene, CDR1 is LNHDA and CDR2 is SQIVND (reference sequence). This CDR3 is 17 amino acids long. V was cut by 5 bases and J by 5 bases, with 22 bases left in between. Supplemented by reference TRBV19 and TRBJ2-1, the full variable domain reads DGGITQSPKYLFRKEGQNVTLSCEQNLNHDAMYWYRQDPGQGLRLIYYSQIVNDFQKGDIAEGYSVSREKKESFPLTVTSAQKNPTAFYLCASSHPPWDSRDNEQFFGPGTRLTVL.

The chain employs TRBV3-1 (or the pseudogene TRBV3-2) and TRBJ2-3, with 9 bases aligning to TRBD2. This CDR3 spans 17 amino acids. CDR1 and CDR2 from the germline V gene are LGHDT and YNNKEL (reference sequence). The V segment lost 0 bases and the J segment 5 bases; nucleotides outside the gene matches: 9. CDR3 in amino acids: CASSQDPGGGALDTQYF. In DNA form, the CDR3 reads TGTGCCAGCAGCCAAGATCCGGGCGGGGGGGCGTTAGATACGCAGTATTTT.

The chain combines TRBV6-5 with TRBJ1-1; D ambiguous. This CDR3 is 15 amino acids long. Germline assignment: CDR1 MNHEY and CDR2 SVGAGI. With 4 bases removed from V and 1 base from J, the gap between germline ends came to 13 bases. The CDR3 is CASSLRAWGNTEAFF. CDR3 nucleotides: TGTGCCAGCAGTTTGCGGGCTTGGGGGAACACTGAAGCTTTCTTT.

The chain has TRBV19 and TRBJ2-3, with D perhaps matching TRBD1 (6 bases). The germline V gene has CDR1 LNHDA and CDR2 SQIVND (reference sequence). V was cut by 3 bases and J by 6 bases, with 13 bases left in between. The CDR3 contains 14 residues. The CDR3 sequence is CASSIRGREDTQYF. The CDR3 DNA follows: TGTGCCAGTAGTATCAGGGGCCGTGAGGATACGCAGTATTTT. The full variable domain, its missing parts supplied by reference TRBV19 and TRBJ2-3, is DGGITQSPKYLFRKEGQNVTLSCEQNLNHDAMYWYRQDPGQGLRLIYYSQIVNDFQKGDIAEGYSVSREKKESFPLTVTSAQKNPTAFYLCASSIRGREDTQYFGPGTRLTVL.

CDR3 sequence: CATGTGTSSNQPQHF. For the CDR3, the DNA is TGTGCCACCGGAACAGGGACGTCAAGCAATCAGCCCCAGCATTTT. The chain links TRBV15 to TRBJ1-5; the D gene is possibly TRBD1 (6 bases). Germline assignment: CDR1 LNHNV and CDR2 YYDKDF (reference sequence). The CDR3 length is 15 residues. The germline V and J ends were trimmed by 8 bases and 1 base, with 15 bases remaining between them.

The genes are TRBV7-2 and TRBJ1-1; D is possibly TRBD1 (6 bases). This CDR3 region has 15 residues. Looked up from germline, CDR1 is SGHTA and CDR2 is FQGNSA. V was clipped by 5 bases and J by 4 bases, with 17 bases between them. The CDR3 reads CASSKRTASFTEAFF. As DNA, the CDR3 is TGTGCCAGCAGCAAAAGGACAGCCTCGTTCACTGAAGCTTTCTTT.

The chain joins TRBV19 to TRBJ2-2; 9 bases align to TRBD1. This CDR3 spans 15 amino acids. Looked up from germline, CDR1 is LNHDA and CDR2 is SQIVND (reference sequence). After removal of 3 bases from V and 7 bases from J, the junction contained 6 bases not matched to a gene. The CDR3 bases are TGTGCCAGTAGTATTCAACAGGGGGCAGTCGGGGAGCTGTTTTTT. This encodes CASSIQQGAVGELFF. Supplemented by reference TRBV19 and TRBJ2-2, the full variable domain reads DGGITQSPKYLFRKEGQNVTLSCEQNLNHDAMYWYRQDPGQGLRLIYYSQIVNDFQKGDIAEGYSVSREKKESFPLTVTSAQKNPTAFYLCASSIQQGAVGELFFGEGSRLTVL.

V gene TRBV6-5 combines with J gene TRBJ2-7, with TRBD1 as a possible D gene (6 bases). This CDR3 has 14 amino acids. Trimming removed 6 bases from V and 2 bases from J, with 14 bases in between. CDR1 and CDR2 (germline): MNHEY, SVGAGI. The CDR3 region is CASRTGTSTYEQYV. In DNA, the CDR3 is TGTGCCAGCAGAACTGGGACATCTACCTACGAGCAGTACGTC.